This T cell receptor beta chain was sequenced during a study of T cells in Graves' hyperthyroidism and ophthalmopathy. The study's findings and limits: Within blood appeared most thyroid clonotypes that had expanded above 0.001.

This CDR3 has 13 amino acids. Germline CDR1 and CDR2: SEHNR and FQNEAQ (reference sequence). Trimming took off 5 bases at V and 4 bases at J, with 11 bases between the two ends. Criteria for exclusion of patients were uncontrolled infection, other autoimmune disease, pregnancy or lactation. Amplification of TCR beta CDR3 regions used RNA as the template. The TCR CDR3 first-round RT-PCR relied on the HTBI primer set. TCRdb processed the multiplex PCR reads anew with MiXCR; each CDR3 protein has one entry. This repertoire shows roughly 510,000 distinct CDR3 sequences, 40% to 50% found once; its top ten account for 44%. To note about this clonotype: Its antigen is unidentified.

The receptor was isolated from an adult woman with Graves' disease, either hyperthyroidism or ophthalmopathy (not recorded which). The chain employs TRBV7-9 and TRBJ1-2; D gene unclear. Sequencing was carried out using peripheral blood or thyroid tissue (not recorded which). CDR3 nucleotide sequence: TGTGCCAGCAGCCCCCCCAAGATCTATGGCTACACCTTC. Translated, it gives CASSPPKIYGYTF.